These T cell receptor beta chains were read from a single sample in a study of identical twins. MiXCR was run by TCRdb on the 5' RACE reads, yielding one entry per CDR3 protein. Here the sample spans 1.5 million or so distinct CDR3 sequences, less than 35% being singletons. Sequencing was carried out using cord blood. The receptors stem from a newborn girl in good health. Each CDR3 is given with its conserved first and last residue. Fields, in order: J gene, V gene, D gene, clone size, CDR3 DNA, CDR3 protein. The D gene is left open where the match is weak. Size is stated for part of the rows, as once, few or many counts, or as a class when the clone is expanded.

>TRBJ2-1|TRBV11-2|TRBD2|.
TGTGCCAGCAGCTTAGAACTAGCGGGGGTCTTTCGGCAGTTCTTC
CASSLELAGVFRQFF
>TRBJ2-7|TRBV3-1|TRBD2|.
TGTGCCAGCAGCCCGACGGGGGGATCCTCTATGGAGCAGTACTTC
CASSPTGGSSMEQYF
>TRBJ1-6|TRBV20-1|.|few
TGCAGTGCGTTAGGGCCTCGCCATGATAATTCACCCCTCCACTTT
CSALGPRHDNSPLHF
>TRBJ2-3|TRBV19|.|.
TGTGCCAGTAGTATCAGGGCAGATACGCAGTATTTT
CASSIRADTQYF
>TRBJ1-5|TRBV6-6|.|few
TGTGCCAGCAGCCCCCACTATAGACAGGGCAATCAGCCCCAGCATTTT
CASSPHYRQGNQPQHF
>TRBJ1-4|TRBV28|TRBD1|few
TGTGCCAGCAGCCGTACCGGGACAGGGGTCGAAAAACTGTTTTTT
CASSRTGTGVEKLFF
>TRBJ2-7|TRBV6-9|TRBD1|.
TGTGCCAGCACTTTCCGGGACAGGTCTCCTTACGAGCAGTACTTC
CASTFRDRSPYEQYF
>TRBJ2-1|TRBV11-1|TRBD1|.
TGTGCCAGCAGCACTCTTACGGGACAGGGAATGAGCTCCTACAATGAGCAGTTCTTC
CASSTLTGQGMSSYNEQFF
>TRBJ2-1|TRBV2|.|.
TGTGCCAGCACAGAGCACGCCGAGCAGTTCTTC
CASTEHAEQFF
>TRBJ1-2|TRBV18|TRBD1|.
TGTGCCAGCTCACTGACGGGACAGCAGCTTCGATCTGGCTACACCTTC
CASSLTGQQLRSGYTF
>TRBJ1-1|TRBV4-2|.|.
TGTGCCAGCAGCCAAGACGGCTGGGGGACTGAAGCTTTCTTT
CASSQDGWGTEAFF
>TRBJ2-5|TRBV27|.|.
TGTGCCAGCAGTCATATAAGTACCCCAGGGATGGCTGGGGAGACCCAGTACTTC
CASSHISTPGMAGETQYF
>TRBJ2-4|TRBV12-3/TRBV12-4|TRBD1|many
TGTGCCAGCAGTTGGACAGGGCGAGAAGGGCAGTACTTC
CASSWTGREGQYF
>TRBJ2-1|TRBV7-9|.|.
TGTGCCAGCAAAGCTAAGGCGGGGCCCTACAATGAGCAGTTCTTC
CASKAKAGPYNEQFF
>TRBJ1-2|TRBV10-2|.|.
TGCGCCAGCAGTGAGCAGGGTTCCCTACCTAACTATGGCTACACCTTC
CASSEQGSLPNYGYTF
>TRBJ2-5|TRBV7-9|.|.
TGTTCCAGCAGCTTAGTCGCGATCCGAGAGACCCAGTACTTC
CSSSLVAIRETQYF
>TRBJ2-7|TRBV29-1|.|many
TGCAGCGCAGACAGAAACTCCTACGAGCAGTACTTC
CSADRNSYEQYF
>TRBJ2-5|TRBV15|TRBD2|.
TGTGCCACCAGCAGACCGACTAGCGGAGAGACCCAGTACTTC
CATSRPTSGETQYF
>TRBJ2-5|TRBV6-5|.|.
TGTGCCAGCAGTTACTCGAGGTCGCGGACAGCCCAAGAGACCCAGTACTTC
CASSYSRSRTAQETQYF
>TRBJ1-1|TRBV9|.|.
TGTGCCAGCAGCACCGTTCGGACAGATGAAGCTTTCTTT
CASSTVRTDEAFF
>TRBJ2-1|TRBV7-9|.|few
TGTGCCAGCAGCTCCCACTCCTTAGCGGACCCCTTATACAATGAGCAGTTCTTC
CASSSHSLADPLYNEQFF
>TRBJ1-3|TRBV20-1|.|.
TGCAGTGCTAGCGGCAGGGCTGGAAACACCATATATTTT
CSASGRAGNTIYF
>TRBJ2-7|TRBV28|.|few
TGTGCCAGCAGACCCTCCTACAATGAGCAGTACTTC
CASRPSYNEQYF
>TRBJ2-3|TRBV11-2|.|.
TGTGCCAGCAGCTTAGGTGTAATACCCTTCACAGATACGCAGTATTTT
CASSLGVIPFTDTQYF
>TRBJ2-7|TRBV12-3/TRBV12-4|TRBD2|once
TGTGCCAGCAGTCCGGGACTAGCGGGATACTACAATGAGCAGTACTTC
CASSPGLAGYYNEQYF
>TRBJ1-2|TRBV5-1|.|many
TGCGCCAGCAGCCCGGAGGGTTCGGGCTACACCTTC
CASSPEGSGYTF
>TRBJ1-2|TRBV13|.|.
TGTGCCAGCAGCCCGCCATACAGGGACAACTATGGCTACACCTTC
CASSPPYRDNYGYTF
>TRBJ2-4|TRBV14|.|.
TGTGCCAGCAGCCAGGCGGGGCTTGGCATTCAGTACTTC
CASSQAGLGIQYF
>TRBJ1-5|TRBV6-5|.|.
TGTGCCAGCAGTTACAGGGGGGAACCGTACTATAGCAATCAGCCCCAGCATTTT
CASSYRGEPYYSNQPQHF
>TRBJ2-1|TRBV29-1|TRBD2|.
TGCAGCGCCCAATGGGAGCGGGAGTATTCTCGGCTATACAATGAGCAGTTCTTC
CSAQWEREYSRLYNEQFF
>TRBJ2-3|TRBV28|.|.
TGTGCCAGCATCCTGCCATTCACAGATACGCAGTATTTT
CASILPFTDTQYF
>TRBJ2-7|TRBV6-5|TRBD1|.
TGTGCCACCGGGACAGCGACCTACGAGCAGTACTTC
CATGTATYEQYF
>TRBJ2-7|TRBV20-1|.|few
TGCAGTGCTAGAGACTTACACTCCTACGAGCAGTACTTC
CSARDLHSYEQYF
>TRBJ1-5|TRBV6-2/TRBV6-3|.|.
TGTGCCAGCAGTCCGACTTCTCAGGGGCTGAGCAATCAGCCCCAGCATTTT
CASSPTSQGLSNQPQHF
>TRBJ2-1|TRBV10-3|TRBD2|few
TGTGCCACCTCGGGACTAGCGCCCAATGAGCAGTTCTTC
CATSGLAPNEQFF
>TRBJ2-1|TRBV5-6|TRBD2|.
TGTGCCAGCAGCCTCCCGACTAGCGGGAGAGGCAATGAGCAGTTCTTC
CASSLPTSGRGNEQFF
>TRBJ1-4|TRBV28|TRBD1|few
TGTGCCAGCATTAACTCCGGGACAGGGGAAGGAAAACTGTTTTTT
CASINSGTGEGKLFF
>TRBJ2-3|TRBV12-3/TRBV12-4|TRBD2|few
TGTGCCAGCAGTCCAAACGGGGGGGCCGCAGATACGCAGTATTTT
CASSPNGGAADTQYF
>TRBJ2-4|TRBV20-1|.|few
TGCAGTGCGCCTGTCGGGAGTTCCAAAAACATTCAGTACTTC
CSAPVGSSKNIQYF
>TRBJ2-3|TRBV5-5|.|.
TGTGCCAGCAGCTACCGCGCCGGAGGCACAGATACGCAGTATTTT
CASSYRAGGTDTQYF
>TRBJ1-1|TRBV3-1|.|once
TGTGCCGTCCGAAGGAACACTGAAGCTTTCTTT
CAVRRNTEAFF
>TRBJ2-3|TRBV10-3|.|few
TGTGCCATCAGTGAGCCGCAGGGGGGTACGCAGTATTTT
CAISEPQGGTQYF
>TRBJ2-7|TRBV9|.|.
TGTGCCAGCCCCCATGGCAGTGCCTACGAGCAGTACTTC
CASPHGSAYEQYF
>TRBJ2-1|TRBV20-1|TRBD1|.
TGCAGTGCCGAACGGGACAGGGGGGGAAGGAATGAGCAGTTCTTC
CSAERDRGGRNEQFF
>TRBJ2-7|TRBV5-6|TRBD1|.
TGTGCCAGCAGTACAGGGGTCCTTTTCTACGAGCAGTACTTC
CASSTGVLFYEQYF
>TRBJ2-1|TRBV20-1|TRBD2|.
TGCAGTGCTAGAGGACTAGCGGGGGGACTCCAACAAGAGACCCAGTTCTTC
CSARGLAGGLQQETQFF
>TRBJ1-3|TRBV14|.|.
TGTGCCAGCAGCCATTTTCCCCAAGCGGCCTCTGGAAACACCATATATTTT
CASSHFPQAASGNTIYF
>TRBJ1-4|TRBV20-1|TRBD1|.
TGCAGTGCTAGGCTCCCGGGACAGGGAAGGGAAAAACTGTTTTTT
CSARLPGQGREKLFF
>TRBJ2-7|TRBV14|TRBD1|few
TGTGCCAGCAGCCAAGCCCAGACAGGGTCGCTCTACGAGCAGTACTTC
CASSQAQTGSLYEQYF
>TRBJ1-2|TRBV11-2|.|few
TGTGCCAGCAGCTTGGGCGGGGGGCTTAGTGGCTACACCTTC
CASSLGGGLSGYTF
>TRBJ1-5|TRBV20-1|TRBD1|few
TGCAGTGCTAGATCACGGACAGGGAAGATTAGCAATCAGCCCCAGCATTTT
CSARSRTGKISNQPQHF
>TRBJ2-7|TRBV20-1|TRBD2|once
TGCAGTGCCTATCCGGGACTAGCGGACTACGAGCAGTACTTC
CSAYPGLADYEQYF
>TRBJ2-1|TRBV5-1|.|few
TGCGCCAGCAGCCGTCCGGGGCGCCCCTACAATGAGCAGTTCTTC
CASSRPGRPYNEQFF